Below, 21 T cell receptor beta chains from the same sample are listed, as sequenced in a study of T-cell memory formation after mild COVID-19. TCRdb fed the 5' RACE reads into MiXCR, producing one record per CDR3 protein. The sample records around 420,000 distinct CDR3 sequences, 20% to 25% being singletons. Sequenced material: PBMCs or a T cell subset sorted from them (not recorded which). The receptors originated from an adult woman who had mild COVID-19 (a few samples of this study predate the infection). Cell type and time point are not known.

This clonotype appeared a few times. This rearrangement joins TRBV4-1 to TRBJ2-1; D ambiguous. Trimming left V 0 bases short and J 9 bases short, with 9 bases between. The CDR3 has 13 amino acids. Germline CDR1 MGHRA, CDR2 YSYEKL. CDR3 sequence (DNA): TGCGCCAGCAGCCAAGAGGACCGCGGTGAGCAGTTCTTC. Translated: CASSQEDRGEQFF.

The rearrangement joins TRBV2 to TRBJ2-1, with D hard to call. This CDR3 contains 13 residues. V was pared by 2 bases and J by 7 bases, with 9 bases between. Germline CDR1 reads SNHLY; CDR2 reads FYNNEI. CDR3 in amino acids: CASSELVLNEQFF. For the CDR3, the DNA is TGTGCCAGCAGTGAATTGGTGTTGAATGAGCAGTTCTTC. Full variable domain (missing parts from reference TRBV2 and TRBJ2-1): EPEVTQTPSHQVTQMGQEVILRCVPISNHLYFYWYRQILGQKVEFLVSFYNNEISEKSEIFDDQFSVERPDGSNFTLKIRSTKLEDSAMYFCASSELVLNEQFFGPGTRLTVL.

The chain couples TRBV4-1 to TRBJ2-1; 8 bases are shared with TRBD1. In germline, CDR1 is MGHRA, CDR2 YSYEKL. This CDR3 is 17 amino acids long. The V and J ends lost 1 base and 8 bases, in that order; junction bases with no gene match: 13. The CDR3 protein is CASSQASPRQGWDEQFF. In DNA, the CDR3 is TGCGCCAGCAGCCAAGCCAGTCCACGACAGGGGTGGGATGAGCAGTTCTTC.

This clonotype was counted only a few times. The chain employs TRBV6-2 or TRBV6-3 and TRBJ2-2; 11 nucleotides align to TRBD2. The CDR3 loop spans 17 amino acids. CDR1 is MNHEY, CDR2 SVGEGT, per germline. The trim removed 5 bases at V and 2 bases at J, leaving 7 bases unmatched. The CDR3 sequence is CASSPSSGRPNTGELFF. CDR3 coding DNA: TGTGCCAGCAGTCCCTCTAGCGGGAGGCCCAACACCGGGGAGCTGTTTTTT.

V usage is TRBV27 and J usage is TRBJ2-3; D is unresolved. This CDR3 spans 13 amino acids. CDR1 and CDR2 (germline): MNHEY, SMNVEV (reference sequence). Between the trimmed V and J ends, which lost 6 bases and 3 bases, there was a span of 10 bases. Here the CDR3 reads CASSWKWTDTQYF. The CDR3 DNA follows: TGTGCCAGCAGCTGGAAGTGGACAGATACGCAGTATTTT.

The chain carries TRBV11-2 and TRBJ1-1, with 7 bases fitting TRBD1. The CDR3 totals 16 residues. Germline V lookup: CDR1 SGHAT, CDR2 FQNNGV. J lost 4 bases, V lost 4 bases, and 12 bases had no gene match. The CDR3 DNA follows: TGTGCCAGCAGCTCTTACCGACAGGGTCGGGGCACTGAAGCTTTCTTT. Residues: CASSSYRQGRGTEAFF. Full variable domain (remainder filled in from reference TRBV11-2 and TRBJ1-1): EAGVAQSPRYKIIEKRQSVAFWCNPISGHATLYWYQQILGQGPKLLIQFQNNGVVDDSQLPKDRFSAERLKGVDSTLKIQPAKLEDSAVYLCASSSYRQGRGTEAFFGQGTRLTVV.

The DNA of the CDR3 is TGTGCCAGCACCTTAGACGGCGACAGGGAAGCTTTCTTT. This translates into CASTLDGDREAFF. The rearrangement joins TRBV12-3 or TRBV12-4 to TRBJ1-1, with a possible D match to TRBD1 (6 bases). This CDR3 contains 13 residues. V shed 7 bases and J shed 8 bases, with 17 bases lying between them.

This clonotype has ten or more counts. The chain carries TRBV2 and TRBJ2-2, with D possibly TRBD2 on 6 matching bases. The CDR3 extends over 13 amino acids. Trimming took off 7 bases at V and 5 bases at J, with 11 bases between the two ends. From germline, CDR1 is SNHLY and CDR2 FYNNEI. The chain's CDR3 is CASTQRGTGELFF. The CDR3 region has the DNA TGTGCCAGCACCCAACGGGGGACCGGGGAGCTGTTTTTT.

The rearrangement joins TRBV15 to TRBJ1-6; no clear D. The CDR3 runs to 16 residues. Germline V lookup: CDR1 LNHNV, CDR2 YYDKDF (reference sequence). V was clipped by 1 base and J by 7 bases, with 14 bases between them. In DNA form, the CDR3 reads TGTGCCACCAGCAGAGGGGCACCAGGATTGAATTCACCCCTCCACTTT. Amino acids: CATSRGAPGLNSPLHF.

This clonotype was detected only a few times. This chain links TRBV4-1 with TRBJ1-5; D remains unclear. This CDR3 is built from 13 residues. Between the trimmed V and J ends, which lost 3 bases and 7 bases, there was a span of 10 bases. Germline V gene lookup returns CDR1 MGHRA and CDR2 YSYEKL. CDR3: CASSQGHRQPQHF. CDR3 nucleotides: TGCGCCAGCAGCCAGGGCCATCGGCAGCCCCAGCATTTT.

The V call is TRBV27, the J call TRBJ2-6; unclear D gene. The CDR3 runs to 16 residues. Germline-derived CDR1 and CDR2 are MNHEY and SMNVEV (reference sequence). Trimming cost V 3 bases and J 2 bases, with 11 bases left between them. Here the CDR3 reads CASSFNLDPGANVLTF. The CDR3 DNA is TGTGCCAGCAGTTTCAATCTAGACCCTGGGGCCAACGTCCTGACTTTC.

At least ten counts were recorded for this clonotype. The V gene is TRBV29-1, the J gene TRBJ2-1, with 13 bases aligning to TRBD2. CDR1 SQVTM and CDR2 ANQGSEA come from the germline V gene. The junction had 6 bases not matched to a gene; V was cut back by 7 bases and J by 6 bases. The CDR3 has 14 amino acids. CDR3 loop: CSGQGLAGPNEQFF. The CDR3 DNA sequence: TGCAGCGGCCAGGGACTAGCGGGACCCAATGAGCAGTTCTTC.

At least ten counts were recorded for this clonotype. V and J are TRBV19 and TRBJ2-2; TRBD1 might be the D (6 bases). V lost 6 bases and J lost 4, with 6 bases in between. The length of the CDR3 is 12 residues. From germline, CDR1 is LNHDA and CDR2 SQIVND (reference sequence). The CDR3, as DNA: TGTGCCAGTAGGGGGGCCACCGGGGAGCTGTTTTTT. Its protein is CASRGATGELFF.

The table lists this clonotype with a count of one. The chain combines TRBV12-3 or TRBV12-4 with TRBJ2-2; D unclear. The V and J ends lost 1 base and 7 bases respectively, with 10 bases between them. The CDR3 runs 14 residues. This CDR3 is CASSLDSIYGELFF. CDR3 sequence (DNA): TGTGCCAGCAGTTTAGATAGTATCTACGGGGAGCTGTTTTTT.

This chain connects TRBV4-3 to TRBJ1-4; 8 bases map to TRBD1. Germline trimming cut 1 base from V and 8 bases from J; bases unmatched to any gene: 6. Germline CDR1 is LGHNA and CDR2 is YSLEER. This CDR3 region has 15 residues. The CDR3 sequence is CASSQADRGKEKLFF. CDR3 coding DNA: TGCGCCAGCAGCCAAGCCGACAGGGGCAAGGAAAAACTGTTTTTT.

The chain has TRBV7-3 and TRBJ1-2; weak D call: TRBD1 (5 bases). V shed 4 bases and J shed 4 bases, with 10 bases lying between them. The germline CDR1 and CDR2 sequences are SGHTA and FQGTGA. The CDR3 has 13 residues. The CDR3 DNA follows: TGTGCCAGCAGCTCAGGGACGGTCTATGGCTACACCTTC. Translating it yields CASSSGTVYGYTF.

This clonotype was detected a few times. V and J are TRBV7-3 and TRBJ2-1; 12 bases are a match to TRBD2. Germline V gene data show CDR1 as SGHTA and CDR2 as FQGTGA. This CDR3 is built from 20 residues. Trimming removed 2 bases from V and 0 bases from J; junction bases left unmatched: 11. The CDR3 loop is CASSLRQTSGGLSSYNEQFF. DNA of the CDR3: TGTGCCAGCAGCTTACGACAGACTAGCGGGGGCCTCAGCTCCTACAATGAGCAGTTCTTC.

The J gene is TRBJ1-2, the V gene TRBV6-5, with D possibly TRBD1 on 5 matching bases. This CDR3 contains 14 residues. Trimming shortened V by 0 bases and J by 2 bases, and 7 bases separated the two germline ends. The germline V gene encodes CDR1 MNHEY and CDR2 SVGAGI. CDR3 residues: CASSYSTANYGYTF. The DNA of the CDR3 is TGTGCCAGCAGTTACTCGACAGCGAACTATGGCTACACCTTC.

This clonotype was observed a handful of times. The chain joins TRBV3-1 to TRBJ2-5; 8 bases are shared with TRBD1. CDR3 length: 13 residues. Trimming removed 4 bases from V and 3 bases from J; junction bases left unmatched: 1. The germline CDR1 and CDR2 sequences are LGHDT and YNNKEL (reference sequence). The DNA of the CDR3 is TGTGCCAGCAGCCTACAGGGGGAAGAGACCCAGTACTTC. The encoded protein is CASSLQGEETQYF.

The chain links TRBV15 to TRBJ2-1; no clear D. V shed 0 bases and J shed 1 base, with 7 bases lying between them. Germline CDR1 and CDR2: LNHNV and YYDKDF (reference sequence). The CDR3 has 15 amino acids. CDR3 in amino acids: CATSRDSDSYNEQFF. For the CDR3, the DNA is TGTGCCACCAGCAGAGATTCCGATTCCTACAATGAGCAGTTCTTC.

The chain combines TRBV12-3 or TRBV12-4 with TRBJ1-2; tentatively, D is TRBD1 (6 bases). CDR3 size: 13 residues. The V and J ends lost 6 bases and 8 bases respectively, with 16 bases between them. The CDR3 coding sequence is TGTGCCAGCAGCCTTAGACAGGCTCACGGCTACACCTTC. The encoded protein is CASSLRQAHGYTF.